The T cell receptor (beta chain) described here comes from a study of blood T cell repertoires in COVID-19. The wider study: In each case, the material was cDNA or gDNA derived from T cells, B-cell-depleted T cells, or PBMCs.

The CDR3 totals 15 residues. Germline V lookup: CDR1 SNHLY, CDR2 FYNNEI. The V gene lost 6 bases and the J gene lost 3 bases, with 14 bases spanning the gap. Profiled with immunoSEQ multiplex PCR; TCRdb holds only in-frame clones, not every one. This table has tens of thousands of clones, about 90% appearing once. The source material was peripheral blood. The rearrangement links TRBV2 to TRBJ2-2, with D perhaps TRBD1 (6 bases). This TCR was recovered from a man aged 50 or older with acute or convalescent COVID-19. CDR3 sequence (DNA): TGTGCCAGCAGGGAGGACAGACCGGACACCGGGGAGCTGTTTTTT. Amino acid sequence: CASREDRPDTGELFF.